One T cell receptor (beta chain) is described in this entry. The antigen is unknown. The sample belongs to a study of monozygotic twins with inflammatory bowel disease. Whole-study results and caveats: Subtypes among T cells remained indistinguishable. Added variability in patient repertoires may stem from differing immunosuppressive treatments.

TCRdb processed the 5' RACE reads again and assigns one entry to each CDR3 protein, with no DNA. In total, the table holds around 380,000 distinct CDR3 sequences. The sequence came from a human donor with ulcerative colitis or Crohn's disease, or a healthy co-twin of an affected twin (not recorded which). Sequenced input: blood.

CDR3 amino acids: CASTPWGAPYEQYF. The chain carries TRBV5-6 and TRBJ2-7; the TCRdb D gene call, TRBD1, has no DNA to confirm it. CDR3 length: 14 amino acids. Germline V gives CDR1 SGHDT, CDR2 YYEEEE.